Listed below are T cell receptor beta chains from one sample, sequenced in a study of vaccination effects on CD4 cells after COVID-19. Some clones are missing from TCRdb's copy, which holds only in-frame ones; the method was immunoSEQ multiplex PCR. Altogether about 66,000 clones are present, roughly 80% being singletons, with the ten largest covering 0.9% to 1%. No antigens are known for them. The sequencing used CD4+ T cells from PBMCs cultured with HCoV-OC43 spike peptides, collected after COVID-19 vaccination. The receptor set was obtained from a human donor who received a COVID-19 vaccine. Both conserved end residues are part of each CDR3. D genes are given only for firm matches. Clone size is shown for a subset of rows, as once, few, many or a class of expanded clone.

J gene: TRBJ2-3
clone size: .
D gene: .
V gene: TRBV11-3
CDR3 protein: CASSFASTDTQYF
CDR3 DNA: TGTGCCAGCAGCTTCGCGAGCACAGATACGCAGTATTTT

J gene: TRBJ2-5
clone size: .
D gene: TRBD1
V gene: TRBV5-6
CDR3 protein: CASSFYSLGQGERETQYF
CDR3 DNA: TGTGCCAGCAGCTTCTACTCTTTGGGACAGGGGGAACGAGAGACCCAGTACTTC

J gene: TRBJ2-1
clone size: .
D gene: TRBD2
V gene: TRBV2
CDR3 protein: CASTKLAGGFNEQFF
CDR3 DNA: TGTGCCAGCACTAAGCTAGCGGGGGGGTTCAATGAGCAGTTCTTC

J gene: TRBJ1-1
clone size: .
D gene: .
V gene: TRBV6-2/TRBV6-3
CDR3 protein: CASSYSFDYKAFF
CDR3 DNA: TGTGCCAGCAGTTACTCTTTTGATTACAAAGCTTTCTTT

J gene: TRBJ2-2
clone size: .
D gene: .
V gene: TRBV7-3
CDR3 protein: CASSQGIAGELFF
CDR3 DNA: TGTGCCAGCAGCCAAGGGATCGCCGGGGAGCTGTTTTTT

J gene: TRBJ1-5
clone size: .
D gene: TRBD1
V gene: TRBV5-6
CDR3 protein: CASSQTGNQPQHF
CDR3 DNA: TGTGCCAGCAGCCAGACAGGGAATCAGCCCCAGCATTTT

J gene: TRBJ2-3
clone size: .
D gene: .
V gene: TRBV5-1
CDR3 protein: CASSLGPPGGDTQYF
CDR3 DNA: TGCGCCAGCAGCTTGGGACCGCCGGGCGGAGATACGCAGTATTTT

J gene: TRBJ2-2
clone size: .
D gene: .
V gene: TRBV7-3
CDR3 protein: CASSLSAQTNTGELFF
CDR3 DNA: TGTGCCAGCAGCTTAAGCGCCCAAACGAACACCGGGGAGCTGTTTTTT

J gene: TRBJ2-1
clone size: .
D gene: TRBD2
V gene: TRBV5-4
CDR3 protein: CASSYTGGPRNEQFF
CDR3 DNA: TGTGCCAGCAGCTATACGGGGGGGCCTAGGAATGAGCAGTTCTTC

J gene: TRBJ1-1
clone size: .
D gene: .
V gene: TRBV9
CDR3 protein: CASSVLTGNTEAFF
CDR3 DNA: TGTGCCAGCAGCGTATTAACAGGGAACACTGAAGCTTTCTTT

J gene: TRBJ2-5
clone size: .
D gene: TRBD2
V gene: TRBV5-1
CDR3 protein: CASSSLAGARKETQYF
CDR3 DNA: TGCGCCAGCAGCTCCTTAGCGGGGGCCCGCAAAGAGACCCAGTACTTC

J gene: TRBJ2-3
clone size: .
D gene: .
V gene: TRBV7-4
CDR3 protein: CASSRVTSDTDTQYF
CDR3 DNA: TGTGCCAGCAGCCGGGTCACGTCTGACACAGATACGCAGTATTTT

J gene: TRBJ1-1
clone size: .
D gene: .
V gene: TRBV19
CDR3 protein: CASGGPGNTEAFF
CDR3 DNA: TGTGCCAGCGGGGGGCCGGGGAACACTGAAGCTTTCTTT

J gene: TRBJ1-3
clone size: .
D gene: .
V gene: TRBV18
CDR3 protein: CASSPQSGSGNTIYF
CDR3 DNA: TGTGCCAGCTCACCACAGTCGGGCTCTGGAAACACCATATATTTT

J gene: TRBJ2-5
clone size: .
D gene: .
V gene: TRBV10-3
CDR3 protein: CAISDSEETQYF
CDR3 DNA: TGTGCCATCAGTGACTCAGAAGAGACCCAGTACTTC

J gene: TRBJ2-2
clone size: .
D gene: .
V gene: TRBV28
CDR3 protein: CASRGQADTGELFF
CDR3 DNA: TGTGCCAGCAGGGGCCAGGCGGACACCGGGGAGCTGTTTTTT

J gene: TRBJ2-3
clone size: .
D gene: .
V gene: TRBV28
CDR3 protein: CASGTFPRDTQYF
CDR3 DNA: TGTGCCAGCGGAACCTTTCCTAGAGATACGCAGTATTTT

J gene: TRBJ2-2
clone size: .
D gene: TRBD1
V gene: TRBV13
CDR3 protein: CASSLGQGRTEELFF
CDR3 DNA: TGTGCCAGCAGCTTAGGACAGGGGCGTACCGAGGAGCTGTTTTTT

J gene: TRBJ1-5
clone size: .
D gene: .
V gene: TRBV5-1
CDR3 protein: CASSPGYSNQPQHF
CDR3 DNA: TGCGCCAGCAGTCCGGGGTATAGCAATCAGCCCCAGCATTTT

J gene: TRBJ2-2
clone size: .
D gene: .
V gene: TRBV20-1
CDR3 protein: CSAKAVGELFF
CDR3 DNA: TGCAGTGCGAAAGCGGTCGGGGAGCTGTTTTTT

J gene: TRBJ2-5
clone size: .
D gene: .
V gene: TRBV5-1
CDR3 protein: CASSLQEETQYF
CDR3 DNA: TGCGCCAGCAGCTTACAGGAAGAGACCCAGTACTTC

J gene: TRBJ2-5
clone size: .
D gene: .
V gene: TRBV2
CDR3 protein: CASSGGDRARETQYF
CDR3 DNA: TGTGCCAGCAGCGGGGGGGACAGGGCAAGAGAGACCCAGTACTTC

J gene: TRBJ2-3
clone size: .
D gene: .
V gene: TRBV6-4
CDR3 protein: CASSAYGGIDTQYF
CDR3 DNA: TGTGCCAGCAGTGCATATGGGGGCATAGATACGCAGTATTTT

J gene: TRBJ2-6
clone size: .
D gene: .
V gene: TRBV15
CDR3 protein: CATSREGSGANVLTF
CDR3 DNA: TGTGCCACCAGCAGAGAGGGCTCTGGGGCCAACGTCCTGACTTTC

J gene: TRBJ1-5
clone size: .
D gene: .
V gene: TRBV9
CDR3 protein: CASSVGAVPGPQHF
CDR3 DNA: TGTGCCAGCAGCGTAGGGGCAGTCCCGGGGCCCCAGCATTTT

J gene: TRBJ2-5
clone size: .
D gene: .
V gene: TRBV9
CDR3 protein: CASSPRGETQYF
CDR3 DNA: TGTGCCAGCAGCCCCAGGGGAGAGACCCAGTACTTC

J gene: TRBJ1-2
clone size: .
D gene: .
V gene: TRBV5-6
CDR3 protein: CASSPRTGQEGYTF
CDR3 DNA: TGTGCCAGCAGCCCCCGTACAGGGCAGGAGGGCTACACCTTC

J gene: TRBJ2-3
clone size: once
D gene: TRBD2
V gene: TRBV4-2
CDR3 protein: CASSQDMVAGYTQYF
CDR3 DNA: TGTGCCAGCAGCCAAGATATGGTAGCGGGGTATACGCAGTATTTT

J gene: TRBJ2-5
clone size: once
D gene: TRBD2
V gene: TRBV6-5
CDR3 protein: CASVVAGKETQYF
CDR3 DNA: TGTGCCAGCGTAGTAGCGGGGAAAGAGACCCAGTACTTC

J gene: TRBJ1-6
clone size: .
D gene: .
V gene: TRBV6-5
CDR3 protein: CASSYDGNSPLHF
CDR3 DNA: TGTGCCAGCAGTTACGACGGCAATTCACCCCTCCACTTT